This passage covers 27 T cell receptor beta chains from one sample sequenced in a study of blood T cell repertoires in COVID-19. Here immunoSEQ multiplex PCR was the method, and the copy in TCRdb shows in-frame clones only, minus some. The sample holds approximately 300,000 clones; 90% are singletons and the top ten take about 4.2%. Sequenced: PBMCs or T cells enriched from blood (not recorded which). Source of these receptors: a woman aged 25 to 45 who had been exposed to COVID-19.

The chain is built from TRBV20-1 and TRBJ1-2; D not certain. The V and J ends lost 3 bases and 3 bases respectively, with 14 bases between them. The CDR3 spans 14 residues. Germline V gene lookup returns CDR1 DFQATT and CDR2 SNEGSKA (reference sequence). The CDR3, as DNA: TGCAGTGCTAGTCGGCCGGGTCTGGACTATGGCTACACCTTC. It codes for CSASRPGLDYGYTF.

This clone appeared a few times. CDR3 coding DNA: TGTGCCAGTAGTATAGTACCCCCGGCTAGCGGGGACGTCTACGAGCAGTACTTC. Translated, it gives CASSIVPPASGDVYEQYF. The chain is built from TRBV19 and TRBJ2-7; 9 nucleotides line up with TRBD2. V lost 1 base to trimming and J lost 3 bases; unmatched junction nucleotides: 13. This CDR3 spans 18 amino acids. The germline CDR1 and CDR2 sequences are LNHDA and SQIVND (reference sequence). The full variable domain, in which reference TRBV19 and TRBJ2-7 provide the parts outside the CDR3, is DGGITQSPKYLFRKEGQNVTLSCEQNLNHDAMYWYRQDPGQGLRLIYYSQIVNDFQKGDIAEGYSVSREKKESFPLTVTSAQKNPTAFYLCASSIVPPASGDVYEQYFGPGTRLTVT.

The V and J genes are TRBV5-6 and TRBJ2-5; TRBD1 agrees at 10 bases. Per germline, CDR1 SGHDT and CDR2 YYEEEE. The CDR3 length is 16 residues. V trimming: 4 bases; J trimming: 5 bases; junction bases outside the gene matches: 11. For the CDR3, the DNA is TGTGCCAGCAGCCGACGGGACAGGGGATTTGGGGAGACCCAGTACTTC. This sequence encodes CASSRRDRGFGETQYF. Based on the CDR3 plus reference TRBV5-6 and TRBJ2-5, the full variable domain is DAGVTQSPTHLIKTRGQQVTLRCSPKSGHDTVSWYQQALGQGPQFIFQYYEEEERQRGNFPDRFSGHQFPNYSSELNVNALLLGDSALYLCASSRRDRGFGETQYFGPGTRLLVL.

The chain joins TRBV3-1 (or the pseudogene TRBV3-2) to TRBJ2-3; TRBD1 matches 9 bases. Looked up from germline, CDR1 is LGHDT and CDR2 is YNNKEL (reference sequence). Losses at the gene ends were 4 bases for V and 2 bases for J; bases not matched to a gene: 10. This CDR3 contains 17 residues. The CDR3: CASSPYGTGTSTDTQYF. CDR3 sequence (DNA): TGTGCCAGCAGCCCGTACGGGACAGGGACCTCCACAGATACGCAGTATTTT.

J is TRBJ1-1 and V is TRBV11-2, with D perhaps matching TRBD1 (5 bases). Per the germline V gene, CDR1 is SGHAT and CDR2 is FQNNGV. The ends were cut back, 2 bases at V and 0 bases at J, with 16 bases in the middle. This CDR3 has 17 residues. CDR3 DNA sequence: TGTGCCAGCAGCTTAAGTAGGGTGGGACTGCTGAACACTGAAGCTTTCTTT. It translates to CASSLSRVGLLNTEAFF.

The V and J genes are TRBV5-4 and TRBJ2-5; TRBD2 agrees at 7 bases. V dropped 3 bases and J dropped 2; count of bases not matched to a gene: 4. The CDR3 loop spans 14 amino acids. Germline loops: CDR1 SGHNT, CDR2 YYREEE (reference sequence). CDR3 sequence: CASSSPGLQETQYF. The CDR3 region has the DNA TGTGCCAGCAGCTCTCCGGGACTACAAGAGACCCAGTACTTC.

This chain connects TRBV5-1 to TRBJ2-3; possible D gene TRBD1, 6 bases. Germline lookup yields CDR1 SGHRS and CDR2 YFSETQ. The ends were cut back, 5 bases at V and 3 bases at J, with 19 bases in the middle. This CDR3 is built from 16 residues. CDR3 coding DNA: TGCGCCAGCAGACAGACCAGGGGACGAGGGACAGATACGCAGTATTTT. It is translated as CASRQTRGRGTDTQYF.

This chain joins TRBV12-5 and TRBJ1-1; no clear D gene. This CDR3 has 14 amino acids. In germline, CDR1 is LGHNT, CDR2 FRNRAP. V shed 7 bases and J shed 4 bases, with 16 bases lying between them. The CDR3 spells CASAPRVVATEAFF. CDR3 bases: TGTGCTAGTGCCCCCCGGGTGGTAGCCACTGAAGCTTTCTTT. Based on the CDR3 plus reference TRBV12-5 and TRBJ1-1, the full variable domain is DARVTQTPRHKVTEMGQEVTMRCQPILGHNTVFWYRQTMMQGLELLAYFRNRAPLDDSGMPKDRFSAEMPDATLATLKIQPSEPRDSAVYFCASAPRVVATEAFFGQGTRLTVV.

The chain has TRBV2 and TRBJ2-5; the D gene is possibly TRBD1 (5 bases). V lost 6 bases to trimming and J lost 3 bases, with 8 bases between them. There are 12 residues in the CDR3. Germline values: CDR1 SNHLY, CDR2 FYNNEI. This chain's CDR3 is CASSQGEETQYF. Written as DNA, the CDR3 is TGTGCCAGCAGCCAAGGGGAAGAGACCCAGTACTTC.

This chain links TRBV2 with TRBJ2-3, with a weak D call TRBD2 (6 bases). Trimming removed 3 bases from V and 4 bases from J, with 11 bases in between. This CDR3 has 14 residues. Germline-derived CDR1 and CDR2 are SNHLY and FYNNEI. The CDR3 here is CASSDSLAPDTQYF. The CDR3 nucleotides are TGTGCCAGCAGTGATTCACTAGCACCAGATACGCAGTATTTT.

The V and J genes are TRBV27 and TRBJ1-4, with 10 bases identical to TRBD1. The CDR3 loop spans 15 amino acids. Germline V gene sequence: CDR1 MNHEY, CDR2 SMNVEV (reference sequence). V shed 6 bases, J shed 7 bases, and the junction held 8 bases outside the gene matches. The CDR3 reads CASRTTWDRGEKLFF. The DNA of the CDR3 is TGTGCCAGCAGGACGACCTGGGACAGGGGTGAAAAACTGTTTTTT.

The V and J genes are TRBV5-5 and TRBJ2-3; 10 nucleotides match TRBD2. Losses at the gene ends were 4 bases for V and 1 base for J; bases not matched to a gene: 12. Looked up from germline, CDR1 is SGHKS and CDR2 is YYEKEE (reference sequence). This CDR3 is 18 amino acids long. The CDR3 nucleotides are TGTGCCAGCAGCCCCGGGACTAGCGTGTTGGGACGCACAGATACGCAGTATTTT. It yields the protein CASSPGTSVLGRTDTQYF.

V and J are TRBV7-9 and TRBJ2-1; 11 positions match TRBD2. Germline V gives CDR1 SEHNR, CDR2 FQNEAQ (reference sequence). V was pared by 3 bases and J by 2 bases, with 3 bases of the junction left unmatched. There are 16 residues in the CDR3. CDR3 sequence reads: CASSFSSGGTYNEQFF. CDR3 sequence (DNA): TGTGCCAGCAGCTTCTCTAGCGGGGGGACCTACAATGAGCAGTTCTTC. The variable domain in full, with the rest retrieved from reference TRBV7-9 and TRBJ2-1, is DTGVSQNPRHKITKRGQNVTFRCDPISEHNRLYWYRQTLGQGPEFLTYFQNEAQLEKSRLLSDRFSAERPKGSFSTLEIQRTEQGDSAMYLCASSFSSGGTYNEQFFGPGTRLTVL.

This chain connects TRBV6-1 to TRBJ2-3; D is perhaps TRBD2 (6 bases). The CDR3 runs to 14 residues. V lost 3 bases and J 5 bases, leaving 12 bases between the germline ends. CDR1 is MNHNS and CDR2 is SASEGT in the germline V gene. In DNA, the CDR3 is TGTGCCAGCAGTGAGCGTCGGGAGAAAGATACGCAGTATTTT. This sequence encodes CASSERREKDTQYF.

The chain uses TRBV6-5 and TRBJ2-1; TRBD1 matches 9 bases. This CDR3 is 14 amino acids long. CDR1 and CDR2 (germline): MNHEY, SVGAGI. Trimming cost V 6 bases and J 4 bases; bases outside gene matches: 4. CDR3 DNA: TGTGCCAGCAGATTGACAGGGGGTTACAATGAGCAGTTCTTC. Protein sequence: CASRLTGGYNEQFF.

The chain's CDR3 is CASSYSGAGSGGYTF. CDR3 nucleotides: TGTGCCAGCAGTTACTCGGGCGCGGGCTCGGGTGGCTACACCTTC. The gene calls are TRBV6-5 and TRBJ1-2; D is unclear. Trimming cost V 0 bases and J 7 bases, with 15 bases left between them. Germline V CDR1 and CDR2: MNHEY, SVGAGI. The CDR3 extends over 15 amino acids.

The rearrangement joins TRBV18 to TRBJ2-7; 13 positions agree with TRBD2. Trimming took 2 bases from V and 5 from J; bases not matched to a gene: 0. This CDR3 has 14 residues. Germline V CDR1 and CDR2: KGHSH, LQKENI. DNA for the CDR3: TGTGCCAGCTCACCAGGGACTAGCGGGGACGAGCAGTACTTC. Protein sequence: CASSPGTSGDEQYF.

This chain joins TRBV4-1 and TRBJ1-4, with a tentative D call TRBD1 (5 bases). Trimming pared 1 base from V and 10 bases from J, leaving 7 bases between. CDR1 and CDR2 from the germline V gene are MGHRA and YSYEKL. The CDR3 consists of 12 residues. CDR3 amino acids: CASSQAGLKLFF. The DNA of the CDR3 is TGCGCCAGCAGCCAAGCAGGGTTAAAACTGTTTTTT.

V gene TRBV13 combines with J gene TRBJ2-1; 7 bases are shared with TRBD1. V shed 2 bases and J 6 bases; nucleotides not matched to a gene: 7. Germline CDR1 reads PRHDT; CDR2 reads FYEKMQ (reference sequence). The CDR3 totals 15 residues. CDR3 DNA sequence: TGTGCCAGCAGCTTATTGACAGGGTTCCCCAATGAGCAGTTCTTC. This codes for CASSLLTGFPNEQFF.

The chain uses TRBV7-2 and TRBJ2-1; 13 bases map to TRBD2. This CDR3 has 15 residues. V lost 5 bases and J lost 4; bases outside the gene matches: 2. Looked up from germline, CDR1 is SGHTA and CDR2 is FQGNSA. The CDR3 here is CASSGTSGAYNEQFF. Here the CDR3 DNA reads TGTGCCAGCAGCGGGACTAGCGGGGCGTACAATGAGCAGTTCTTC.

The J gene is TRBJ1-2, the V gene TRBV19; 7 bases align to TRBD1. Losses at the gene ends were 7 bases for V and 0 bases for J; bases not matched to a gene: 8. CDR1 is LNHDA, CDR2 SQIVND, per germline (reference sequence). This CDR3 has 15 residues. The CDR3 spells CASTPTGTANYGYTF. As DNA, the CDR3 is TGTGCCAGTACCCCGACAGGGACAGCTAACTATGGCTACACCTTC.

The rearrangement joins TRBV24-1 to TRBJ2-1; TRBD1 is a possible D gene (5 bases). Germline V CDR1 and CDR2: KGHDR, SFDVKD. The CDR3 loop spans 14 amino acids. V lost 4 bases and J lost 6, with 12 bases in between. CDR3 amino acids: CATSEPDRSNEQFF. As DNA, the CDR3 is TGTGCCACCAGTGAACCCGACAGATCCAATGAGCAGTTCTTC.

The rearrangement uses TRBV7-6 and TRBJ1-3; D may be TRBD1 (5 bases). The germline V gene has CDR1 SGHVS and CDR2 FNYEAQ. The CDR3 runs 19 residues. Trimming removed 1 base at V and 2 bases at J, with 21 bases between. CDR3 sequence reads: CASSLGSFGAGVTGNTIYF. CDR3 coding DNA: TGTGCCAGCAGCTTAGGATCATTCGGGGCGGGGGTCACTGGAAACACCATATATTTT.

The chain couples TRBV14 to TRBJ2-2; no clear D. Germline V gives CDR1 SGHDN, CDR2 FVKESK. The CDR3 totals 14 residues. The V and J ends lost 4 bases and 1 base respectively, with 7 bases between them. The CDR3: CASSPLGNTGELFF. CDR3 nucleotide sequence: TGTGCCAGCAGCCCTCTCGGGAACACCGGGGAGCTGTTTTTT.

The sample holds one count of this clone. This chain connects TRBV11-3 to TRBJ2-1, with D maybe TRBD1 (5 bases). V was shortened by 5 bases and J by 2 bases, with 13 bases between the two germline ends. Per germline, CDR1 SGHNT and CDR2 YENEEA. The CDR3 contains 15 residues. CDR3 sequence: CASSRATGPYNEQFF. Written as DNA, the CDR3 is TGTGCCAGCAGCCGAGCCACAGGTCCCTACAATGAGCAGTTCTTC.

V gene TRBV3-1 (or the pseudogene TRBV3-2) combines with J gene TRBJ2-1, with D maybe TRBD1 (6 bases). The CDR3 sequence is 16 residues long. Trimming removed 4 bases from V and 8 bases from J, with 21 bases in between. The germline V gene encodes CDR1 LGHDT and CDR2 YNNKEL (reference sequence). Written as DNA, the CDR3 is TGTGCCAGCAGCCGAAGGGCAGGGGTGGGATGGGATGAGCAGTTCTTC. This gives the protein CASSRRAGVGWDEQFF.

The gene calls are TRBV7-2 and TRBJ2-3; 10 nucleotides match TRBD2. CDR1 and CDR2 (germline): SGHTA, FQGNSA. The CDR3 contains 16 residues. V was clipped by 2 bases and J by 4 bases; unmatched bases: 6. The CDR3, as DNA: TGTGCCAGCAGCTTATTAAGCGGGGGGGCCCCAGATACGCAGTATTTT. Translated: CASSLLSGGAPDTQYF.